This entry lists 10 T cell receptor beta chains sequenced from one sample in a study of human T cells and chemical hapten exposure. Each CDR3 protein gets one entry after TCRdb re-called the 5' RACE reads with MiXCR. Of about 140,000 distinct CDR3 sequences listed, around 4% are singletons. RNA extraction used unfractionated whole blood as the source of total RNA. These TCRs come from a female donor in good health.

This clonotype was counted many times. The chain couples TRBV6-5 to TRBJ1-2; no firm D call. CDR1 is MNHEY, CDR2 SVGAGI, per germline. CDR3 length: 16 amino acids. Trimming cost V 0 bases and J 2 bases, with 13 bases left between them. Here the CDR3 reads CASSYSMEGGNYGYTF. The CDR3 bases are TGTGCCAGCAGTTACTCGATGGAGGGCGGAAACTATGGCTACACCTTC.

The sample holds many counts of this clonotype. This rearrangement joins TRBV7-3 to TRBJ2-1; TRBD2 might be the D (7 bases). Looked up from germline, CDR1 is SGHTA and CDR2 is FQGTGA. CDR3 length: 16 amino acids. V lost 5 bases and J 9 bases, leaving 23 bases between the germline ends. The CDR3 reads CASSPGASGRSGEQFF. The CDR3 DNA reads as TGTGCCAGCAGCCCGGGGGCTAGCGGAAGGAGCGGTGAGCAGTTCTTC.

The chain is built from TRBV20-1 and TRBJ1-1; D remains ambiguous. The ends were cut back, 3 bases at V and 2 bases at J, with 7 bases in the middle. The CDR3 is made up of 12 amino acids. The germline gives CDR1 DFQATT, CDR2 SNEGSKA (reference sequence). The CDR3 nucleotides are TGCAGTGCTAGCGGGAGTAACACTGAAGCTTTCTTT. It yields the protein CSASGSNTEAFF.

In its sample, this clonotype was seen many times. The DNA of the CDR3 is TGTGCCAGCAGTTACAGGGAGGCCACTGAAGCTTTCTTT. This encodes CASSYREATEAFF. This chain connects TRBV6-2 or TRBV6-3 to TRBJ1-1; D uncertain. Deletions cut 2 bases from V and 4 bases from J, with 8 bases between. This CDR3 has 13 amino acids. Germline V CDR1 and CDR2: MNHEY, SVGEGT.

This clonotype was observed a few times. The rearrangement joins TRBV20-1 to TRBJ2-2; D is ambiguous. Per the germline V gene, CDR1 is DFQATT and CDR2 is SNEGSKA (reference sequence). The V and J ends lost 1 base and 0 bases respectively, with 9 bases between them. This CDR3 spans 15 amino acids. CDR3 bases: TGCAGTGCTAGAGTTTCCCCTCCGAACACCGGGGAGCTGTTTTTT. It codes for CSARVSPPNTGELFF.

The sample holds many counts of this clonotype. This chain joins TRBV29-1 and TRBJ2-7; no clear D. Germline CDR1 and CDR2: SQVTM and ANQGSEA. CDR3 size: 12 residues. V dropped 4 bases and J dropped 2 bases, with 9 bases sitting between them. CDR3 coding DNA: TGCAGCGTTGTGGACGGCACCTACGAGCAGTACTTC. Its translation is CSVVDGTYEQYF.

This clonotype was picked up many times. This sequence joins TRBV29-1 and TRBJ1-6; TRBD1 agrees at 9 bases. The CDR3 spans 13 residues. CDR1 is SQVTM and CDR2 is ANQGSEA in the germline V gene. V was pared by 7 bases and J by 9 bases, with 7 bases of the junction left unmatched. CDR3 bases: TGCAGCGCCATGACAGGGGGAAGTTCACCCCTCCACTTT. As protein: CSAMTGGSSPLHF.

Points on this clonotype: This sequence may be a read error, since a much larger clone differs from it by one base. The chain carries TRBV29-1 and TRBJ2-7; 10 bases agree with TRBD1. The germline V gene encodes CDR1 SQVTM and CDR2 ANQGSEA. V lost 4 bases, J lost 4 bases, and 10 bases stayed unmatched. The CDR3 spans 15 residues. The CDR3 sequence is CSVAGPGQGSYEQYF. The CDR3 region has the DNA TGCAGCGTTGCGGGGCCGGGACAGGGGAGTTACGAGCAGTACTTC.

This clonotype came up many times. The chain couples TRBV3-1 to TRBJ2-2, with 9 bases aligning to TRBD1. The V gene end was trimmed by 4 bases and the J gene end by 6 bases; junction bases not matched to a gene: 6. The CDR3 has 15 amino acids. From germline, CDR1 is LGHDT and CDR2 YNNKEL (reference sequence). The CDR3, as DNA: TGTGCCAGCAGCCGAACCGGGACAGGGTCCGGGGAGCTGTTTTTT. Residues: CASSRTGTGSGELFF.

This clonotype showed up many times. The chain couples TRBV20-1 to TRBJ2-3, with TRBD2 matching 11 bases. V shed 6 bases and J 1 base; nucleotides not matched to a gene: 3. The V gene's germline CDR1 is DFQATT and CDR2 SNEGSKA (reference sequence). This CDR3 region has 14 residues. The CDR3 DNA follows: TGCAGTGCGTCGGGACTAGCGGGCACAGATACGCAGTATTTT. As protein: CSASGLAGTDTQYF.